This entry lists 8 T cell receptor beta chains sequenced from one sample in a study of blood T cell repertoires in COVID-19. TCRdb's copy holds only in-frame clones and misses some; the assay was immunoSEQ multiplex PCR. The sample contains about 250,000 clones, about 85% of which appear only once. The material sequenced was peripheral blood. These receptors were obtained from a human donor with COVID-19, enrolled during active disease. The donor label of this sample is uncertain.

The chain uses TRBV18 and TRBJ1-5; D is perhaps TRBD1 (5 bases). The CDR3 totals 17 residues. The V gene lost 6 bases and the J gene lost 4 bases, with 22 bases spanning the gap. Germline V gene lookup returns CDR1 KGHSH and CDR2 LQKENI. This CDR3 reads CASSLTPNDRPNQPQHF. For the CDR3, the DNA is TGTGCCAGCTCCCTCACCCCAAATGACAGACCTAATCAGCCCCAGCATTTT.

CDR3 in amino acids: CASSFPNTRTYGYTF. Written as DNA, the CDR3 is TGTGCCAGCAGTTTCCCCAATACTCGGACTTATGGCTACACCTTC. The chain uses TRBV28 and TRBJ1-2; D remains unclear. The CDR3 runs 15 residues. V dropped 3 bases and J dropped 5 bases, with 16 bases sitting between them. Per germline, CDR1 MDHEN and CDR2 SYDVKM.

This clone was observed a few times. The J gene is TRBJ1-2, the V gene TRBV5-4; D remains unclear. Germline CDR1 SGHNT, CDR2 YYREEE (reference sequence). This CDR3 has 13 residues. V lost 3 bases, J lost 5 bases, and 11 bases lay in between. This chain's CDR3 is CASSSFTRYGYTF. CDR3 sequence (DNA): TGTGCCAGCAGCTCCTTTACACGTTATGGCTACACCTTC.

The V call is TRBV6-5, the J call TRBJ2-1, with a weak D call TRBD2 (5 bases). This CDR3 is 13 amino acids long. Between the trimmed V and J ends, which lost 6 bases and 11 bases, there was a span of 17 bases. CDR1 is MNHEY and CDR2 is SVGAGI in the germline V gene. CDR3 coding DNA: TGTGCCAGCAGGGACCCCGGGCGGGTGCAGCAGTTCTTC. Translating it yields CASRDPGRVQQFF.

The chain recombines TRBV30 with TRBJ2-1, with 9 bases that match TRBD1. In germline, CDR1 is GTSNPN, CDR2 SVGIG (reference sequence). V dropped 7 bases and J dropped 7; count of bases not matched to a gene: 5. The CDR3 is 12 amino acids. The DNA of the CDR3 is TGTGCCTTCGACAGGGGGGGGAATGAGCAGTTCTTC. Its protein is CAFDRGGNEQFF.

The V gene is TRBV19, the J gene TRBJ2-7, with TRBD2 identical over 7 bases. The CDR3 length is 14 residues. The germline V gene encodes CDR1 LNHDA and CDR2 SQIVND (reference sequence). The V and J ends lost 3 bases and 2 bases, in that order; junction bases with no gene match: 4. The CDR3 region has the DNA TGTGCCAGTAGTATGCGGGAGTCCCCCTACGAGCAGTACTTC. Translated, it gives CASSMRESPYEQYF.

This chain uses TRBV4-1 with TRBJ1-3; 11 nucleotides line up with TRBD1. This CDR3 contains 18 residues. CDR1 and CDR2 (germline): MGHRA, YSYEKL. J lost 0 bases, V lost 4 bases, and 8 bases had no gene match. The CDR3: CASSRIGQGAASGNTIYF. CDR3 DNA: TGCGCCAGCAGCCGCATAGGACAGGGGGCGGCCTCTGGAAACACCATATATTTT.

The gene calls are TRBV6-2 or TRBV6-3 and TRBJ1-5, with D perhaps TRBD1 (6 bases). Trimming removed 6 bases at V and 6 bases at J, with 18 bases between. CDR3 length equals 15 residues. The germline V gene encodes CDR1 MNHEY and CDR2 SVGEGT. Written as DNA, the CDR3 is TGTGCCAGCAGCTCAGACAGGACCCCAAGTCAGCCCCAGCATTTT. It translates to CASSSDRTPSQPQHF.